Listed here are 32 T cell receptor beta chains from one sample, sequenced in a study of shared clonotypes between healthy human individuals. This table comes from immunoSEQ multiplex PCR, and its TCRdb copy is limited to in-frame clones, with some not included. The repertoire holds millions of clones, 95% seen once, with 0.13% in the top ten. Sequencing input: naive CD4+ T cells sorted from blood. Sample subset: CD45RA+ positively selected. These receptors were obtained from a man aged 18 to 29 in good health.

The CDR3 region has the DNA TGCGCCAGCAGGGGTTTCTACGAGCAGTACTTC. It translates to CASRGFYEQYF. V and J are TRBV5-1 and TRBJ2-7, with D uncertain. The CDR3 sequence is 11 residues long. Germline assignment: CDR1 SGHRS and CDR2 YFSETQ. V lost 5 bases and J lost 3, with 6 bases in between.

The gene calls are TRBV28 and TRBJ2-7; a possible D gene is TRBD2 (6 bases). Germline V gene data show CDR1 as MDHEN and CDR2 as SYDVKM. The CDR3 runs to 13 residues. Trimming stripped 9 bases from V and 4 bases from J, with 16 bases between. In DNA, the CDR3 is TGTGCCAGTCGACGGAGGGCCGGTTACGAGCAGTACTTC. This encodes CASRRRAGYEQYF.

This clone was seen a single time. CDR3: CASSPLQGLDSGNTIYF. CDR3 DNA sequence: TGCGCCAGCAGCCCACTACAGGGCCTAGACTCTGGAAACACCATATATTTT. The chain combines TRBV5-1 with TRBJ1-3; D may be TRBD1 (6 bases). Between the trimmed V and J ends, which lost 4 bases and 0 bases, there was a span of 17 bases. CDR1 is SGHRS, CDR2 YFSETQ, per germline. This CDR3 has 17 residues. Drawing the rest from reference TRBV5-1 and TRBJ1-3, the complete variable domain is KAGVTQTPRYLIKTRGQQVTLSCSPISGHRSVSWYQQTPGQGLQFLFEYFSETQRNKGNFPGRFSGRQFSNSRSEMNVSTLELGDSALYLCASSPLQGLDSGNTIYFGEGSWLTVV.

The chain is built from TRBV20-1 and TRBJ2-5, with 8 nucleotides matching TRBD2. There are 11 residues in the CDR3. The V gene end was trimmed by 6 bases and the J gene end by 6 bases; junction bases not matched to a gene: 3. Germline CDR1 and CDR2: DFQATT and SNEGSKA (reference sequence). This CDR3 reads CSAIAGQTQYF. As DNA, the CDR3 is TGCAGTGCGATAGCGGGGCAGACCCAGTACTTC.

The chain combines TRBV5-5 with TRBJ1-5; no reliable D call. Germline loops: CDR1 SGHKS, CDR2 YYEKEE (reference sequence). CDR3 length: 13 residues. The V end lost 2 bases, the J end lost 4 bases, and 7 bases lay between the germline ends. DNA for the CDR3: TGTGCCAGCAGCTTAAGTGGGAATCAGCCCCAGCATTTT. This sequence encodes CASSLSGNQPQHF.

The J gene is TRBJ2-4, the V gene TRBV7-6; 11 nucleotides align to TRBD2. The ends lost 0 bases at V and 6 bases at J; junction bases unmatched: 4. The CDR3 length is 16 residues. CDR1 is SGHVS, CDR2 FNYEAQ, per germline. The chain's CDR3 is CASSLAASGGRNIQYF. The CDR3 nucleotides read TGTGCCAGCAGCTTAGCGGCTAGCGGGGGGCGAAACATTCAGTACTTC. Complete variable domain (other parts from reference TRBV7-6 and TRBJ2-4): GAGVSQSPRYKVTKRGQDVALRCDPISGHVSLYWYRQALGQGPEFLTYFNYEAQQDKSGLPNDRFSAERPEGSISTLTIQRTEQRDSAMYRCASSLAASGGRNIQYFGAGTRLSVL.

Here the CDR3 reads CASSLSGGPEETQYF. The CDR3 DNA is TGTGCCAGCAGCTTAAGCGGGGGGCCGGAGGAGACCCAGTACTTC. The chain joins TRBV7-3 to TRBJ2-5; 8 bases are a match to TRBD2. V trimming: 1 base; J trimming: 5 bases; junction bases outside the gene matches: 6. The CDR3 runs to 15 residues. The V gene's germline CDR1 is SGHTA and CDR2 FQGTGA.

This chain links TRBV2 with TRBJ2-7; TRBD2 might be the D (6 bases). Germline CDR1 reads SNHLY; CDR2 reads FYNNEI. The CDR3 is 15 amino acids. V was trimmed by 3 bases and J by 2 bases, leaving 14 bases between them. The CDR3: CASSEGRTITYEQYF. The CDR3 DNA is TGTGCCAGCAGTGAGGGGAGGACTATTACCTACGAGCAGTACTTC.

This chain connects TRBV5-1 to TRBJ2-1; no clear D gene. Germline CDR1 is SGHRS and CDR2 is YFSETQ. The CDR3 runs 13 residues. The ends were cut back, 0 bases at V and 9 bases at J, with 10 bases in the middle. The CDR3 spells CASSLVGVPEQFF. The CDR3 bases are TGCGCCAGCAGCTTGGTAGGAGTTCCTGAGCAGTTCTTC.

The V gene is TRBV5-1, the J gene TRBJ2-1, with 8 positions matching TRBD1. V was clipped by 4 bases and J by 9 bases; unmatched bases: 6. CDR1 and CDR2 from the germline V gene are SGHRS and YFSETQ. There are 13 residues in the CDR3. As DNA, the CDR3 is TGCGCCAGCAGCCCCCAGGGGGCGGTTGAGCAGTTCTTC. This codes for CASSPQGAVEQFF.

The chain is built from TRBV9 and TRBJ2-2; TRBD1 or TRBD2 may be the D gene (5 bases each). Germline V gives CDR1 SGDLS, CDR2 YYNGEE. Between the trimmed V and J ends, which lost 3 bases and 0 bases, there was a span of 12 bases. CDR3 length: 16 amino acids. The DNA of the CDR3 is TGTGCCAGCAGCGGGGGGATAACAGCGAACACCGGGGAGCTGTTTTTT. Encoded protein: CASSGGITANTGELFF.

The rearrangement uses TRBV6-6 and TRBJ1-2; TRBD1 matches 9 bases. This CDR3 comprises 16 residues. The J segment lost 5 bases and the V segment lost 2 bases, leaving 9 bases of the junction unmatched. The germline V gene has CDR1 MNHNY and CDR2 SVGAGI (reference sequence). DNA of the CDR3: TGTGCCAGCAGTTACCCATCGGACAGGGGACAGTATGGCTACACCTTC. It encodes CASSYPSDRGQYGYTF.

The V call is TRBV4-3, the J call TRBJ1-1; the D is unclear. V shed 1 base and J shed 3 bases, with 9 bases lying between them. This CDR3 region has 14 residues. Germline V gene data show CDR1 as LGHNA and CDR2 as YSLEER. CDR3 sequence: CASSQADRDTEAFF. Here the CDR3 DNA reads TGCGCCAGCAGCCAAGCCGACCGAGACACTGAAGCTTTCTTT.

The chain joins TRBV27 to TRBJ1-1, with 10 bases aligning to TRBD1. There are 14 residues in the CDR3. Looked up from germline, CDR1 is MNHEY and CDR2 is SMNVEV (reference sequence). V shed 5 bases and J 5 bases; nucleotides not matched to a gene: 5. DNA for the CDR3: TGTGCCAGCAGTCAGACAGGGGGCTGGACTGAAGCTTTCTTT. It specifies CASSQTGGWTEAFF.

CDR3 in amino acids: CASTTDRSSYEQYF. The DNA of the CDR3 is TGTGCCAGCACTACAGACAGGAGCTCCTACGAGCAGTACTTC. V gene TRBV6-5 combines with J gene TRBJ2-7; D is perhaps TRBD1 (6 bases). There are 14 residues in the CDR3. Between the trimmed V and J ends, which lost 7 bases and 0 bases, there was a span of 13 bases. Germline CDR1 and CDR2: MNHEY and SVGAGI.

A word on this clone: The sample contains more than one DNA sequence encoding this CDR3. V is TRBV5-1 and J is TRBJ2-5; D ambiguous. CDR3 length: 11 residues. The germline V gene has CDR1 SGHRS and CDR2 YFSETQ. Between the trimmed V and J ends, which lost 1 base and 5 bases, there was a span of 3 bases. The CDR3 is CASSLRETQYF. CDR3 bases: TGCGCCAGCAGCTTGCGCGAGACCCAGTACTTC.

The chain uses TRBV30 and TRBJ2-6; D remains ambiguous. V shed 0 bases and J shed 2 bases, with 17 bases lying between them. The V gene's germline CDR1 is GTSNPN and CDR2 SVGIG (reference sequence). The CDR3 is made up of 18 amino acids. For the CDR3, the DNA is TGTGCCTGGAGTGTTTTGGGCGCATCAATAGCTGGGGCCAACGTCCTGACTTTC. Translation gives CAWSVLGASIAGANVLTF.

V gene TRBV10-3 combines with J gene TRBJ2-7; D not resolved. Looked up from germline, CDR1 is ENHRY and CDR2 is SYGVKD. The V end lost 3 bases, the J end lost 0 bases, and 9 bases lay between the germline ends. The CDR3 spans 14 residues. The CDR3 DNA sequence: TGTGCCATCAGTGACCCAATGAGCTCCTACGAGCAGTACTTC. Amino acids: CAISDPMSSYEQYF.

V and J are TRBV5-4 and TRBJ1-2; 11 bases fit TRBD1. Germline CDR1 reads SGHNT; CDR2 reads YYREEE (reference sequence). This CDR3 contains 16 residues. Trimming cost V 0 bases and J 5 bases; bases outside gene matches: 6. CDR3 DNA: TGTGCCAGCAGCTTGGTCTGGGACAGGGGGAAGTATGGCTACACCTTC. Translating gives CASSLVWDRGKYGYTF.

A note on this clone: Other DNA sequences of this sample code for an identical CDR3. The chain combines TRBV18 with TRBJ2-1; TRBD1 is a possible D gene (5 bases). The germline gives CDR1 KGHSH, CDR2 LQKENI. The V end lost 3 bases, the J end lost 4 bases, and 7 bases lay between the germline ends. This CDR3 spans 13 amino acids. CDR3 loop: CASSPQGYNEQFF. CDR3 in DNA: TGTGCCAGCTCACCCCAGGGTTACAATGAGCAGTTCTTC.

The rearrangement uses TRBV7-2 and TRBJ2-1; possible D gene TRBD2, 6 bases. CDR3 size: 14 residues. The V and J ends lost 8 bases and 7 bases respectively, with 18 bases between them. Germline V gene lookup returns CDR1 SGHTA and CDR2 FQGNSA. CDR3 nucleotide sequence: TGTGCCAGCGCGGGTACTAGCTGGAAGAATGAGCAGTTCTTC. Amino acids: CASAGTSWKNEQFF.

J is TRBJ1-6 and V is TRBV30; 7 bases align to TRBD1. The CDR3 extends over 15 amino acids. Germline trimming cut 0 bases from V and 6 bases from J; bases unmatched to any gene: 5. CDR1 GTSNPN and CDR2 SVGIG come from the germline V gene (reference sequence). CDR3 sequence: CAWSVRTGPNSPLHF. CDR3 nucleotides: TGTGCCTGGAGTGTACGGACAGGCCCTAATTCACCCCTCCACTTT.

The chain carries TRBV2 and TRBJ1-4; 9 nucleotides align to TRBD1. From germline, CDR1 is SNHLY and CDR2 FYNNEI. The V and J ends lost 7 bases and 4 bases, in that order; junction bases with no gene match: 4. This CDR3 has 14 residues. CDR3 bases: TGTGCCAGCATTTCGGACAGGGGTAATGAAAAACTGTTTTTT. It translates to CASISDRGNEKLFF. The full variable domain, completed using reference TRBV2 and TRBJ1-4, is EPEVTQTPSHQVTQMGQEVILRCVPISNHLYFYWYRQILGQKVEFLVSFYNNEISEKSEIFDDQFSVERPDGSNFTLKIRSTKLEDSAMYFCASISDRGNEKLFFGSGTQLSVL.

This clone came up once. J is TRBJ1-5 and V is TRBV28, with 9 bases fitting TRBD1. This CDR3 is 13 amino acids long. The V gene's germline CDR1 is MDHEN and CDR2 SYDVKM. Trimming removed 8 bases from V and 6 bases from J; junction bases left unmatched: 5. Here the CDR3 DNA reads TGTGCCAGCCGGACAGGGGAAGGTCAGCCCCAGCATTTT. Protein: CASRTGEGQPQHF.

On this clone: The sample has other DNA sequences that encode this CDR3 too. DNA of the CDR3: TGCGCCAGCAGCTTGTCTGGGGATAGCAATCAGCCCCAGCATTTT. Protein: CASSLSGDSNQPQHF. The chain recombines TRBV5-1 with TRBJ1-5; D is ambiguous. The CDR3 runs to 15 residues. In germline, CDR1 is SGHRS, CDR2 YFSETQ. Trimming shortened V by 1 base and J by 0 bases, and 8 bases separated the two germline ends.

This sequence joins TRBV6-1 and TRBJ1-6, with TRBD1 matching 7 bases. From germline, CDR1 is MNHNS and CDR2 SASEGT. V shed 7 bases, J shed 9 bases, and the junction held 9 bases outside the gene matches. CDR3 length: 14 residues. For the CDR3, the DNA is TGTGCCAGCACGGAGGCCAGGGGGTTTTCACCCCTCCACTTT. Translated: CASTEARGFSPLHF.

Turning to this clone: Other nucleotide sequences in the sample specify the same CDR3. The chain recombines TRBV5-1 with TRBJ1-1; possibly TRBD1 for D (6 bases). Trimming took off 4 bases at V and 0 bases at J, with 10 bases between the two ends. CDR1 SGHRS and CDR2 YFSETQ come from the germline V gene. There are 14 residues in the CDR3. CDR3 nucleotide sequence: TGCGCCAGCAGCCCTGACAGGTTGAACACTGAAGCTTTCTTT. Encoded protein: CASSPDRLNTEAFF.

J is TRBJ2-1 and V is TRBV5-1, with 8 bases that match TRBD1. This CDR3 spans 14 amino acids. Germline trimming cut 1 base from V and 9 bases from J; bases unmatched to any gene: 6. CDR1 is SGHRS and CDR2 is YFSETQ in the germline V gene. CDR3 sequence (DNA): TGCGCCAGCAGCTTGACACAGGGGGGAGGTGAGCAGTTCTTC. As protein: CASSLTQGGGEQFF.

Notes on this clone: This may stem from a read error, because a much larger clone lies one nucleotide away. This sample includes further DNA sequences coding for the same CDR3. The J gene is TRBJ2-7, the V gene TRBV7-3; 8 nucleotides align to TRBD1. The CDR3 runs 14 residues. CDR1 and CDR2 from the germline V gene are SGHTA and FQGTGA. J was trimmed by 1 base and V by 4 bases; bases with no gene match: 3. CDR3 amino acids: CASSSQGDSYEQYF. The CDR3 DNA reads TGTGCCAGCAGCTCACAGGGGGATTCCTACGAGCAGTACTTC.

This clone was recorded once. Other nucleotide sequences in the sample specify the same CDR3. This chain joins TRBV29-1 and TRBJ2-2, with 8 bases that match TRBD2. Germline V gene sequence: CDR1 SQVTM, CDR2 ANQGSEA. CDR3 length equals 14 residues. Trimming cost V 6 bases and J 1 base; bases outside gene matches: 4. CDR3 in DNA: TGCAGCGTAGGCAGCGGGGGGAACACCGGGGAGCTGTTTTTT. It translates to CSVGSGGNTGELFF.

The CDR3 loop is CAWSALGLAGFYEQYF. In nucleotides, the CDR3 is TGTGCCTGGAGTGCCCTGGGACTAGCGGGTTTCTACGAGCAGTACTTC. The chain uses TRBV30 and TRBJ2-7, with 12 bases matching TRBD2. The CDR3 has 16 residues. Trimming cost V 1 base and J 3 bases; bases outside gene matches: 7. The germline V gene encodes CDR1 GTSNPN and CDR2 SVGIG (reference sequence).

The rearrangement links TRBV6-6 to TRBJ1-1; D gene ambiguous. The length of the CDR3 is 13 residues. Looked up from germline, CDR1 is MNHNY and CDR2 is SVGAGI (reference sequence). V lost 6 bases and J 2 bases, leaving 10 bases between the germline ends. CDR3 nucleotide sequence: TGTGCCAGCAGGTCGCTGTCAAACACTGAAGCTTTCTTT. Translated, it gives CASRSLSNTEAFF.